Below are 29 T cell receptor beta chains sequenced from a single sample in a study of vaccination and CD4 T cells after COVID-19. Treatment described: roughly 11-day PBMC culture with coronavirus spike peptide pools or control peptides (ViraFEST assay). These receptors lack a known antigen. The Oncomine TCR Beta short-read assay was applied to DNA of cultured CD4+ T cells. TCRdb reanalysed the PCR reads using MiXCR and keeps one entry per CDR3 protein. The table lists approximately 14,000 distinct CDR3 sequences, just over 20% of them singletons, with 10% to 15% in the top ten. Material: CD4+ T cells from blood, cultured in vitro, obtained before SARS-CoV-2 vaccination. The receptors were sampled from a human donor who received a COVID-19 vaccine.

CDR3 sequence: CASSGGQGLDGYTF. For the CDR3, the DNA is TGTGCCAGCAGTGGGGGACAGGGCCTGGATGGCTACACCTTC. This chain links TRBV2 with TRBJ1-2; 9 nucleotides align to TRBD1. Looked up from germline, CDR1 is SNHLY and CDR2 is FYNNEI. This CDR3 has 14 amino acids. After removal of 4 bases from V and 6 bases from J, the junction contained 6 bases not matched to a gene. Supplemented by reference TRBV2 and TRBJ1-2, the full variable domain reads EPEVTQTPSHQVTQMGQEVILRCVPISNHLYFYWYRQILGQKVEFLVSFYNNEISEKSEIFDDQFSVERPDGSNFTLKIRSTKLEDSAMYFCASSGGQGLDGYTFGSGTRLTVV.

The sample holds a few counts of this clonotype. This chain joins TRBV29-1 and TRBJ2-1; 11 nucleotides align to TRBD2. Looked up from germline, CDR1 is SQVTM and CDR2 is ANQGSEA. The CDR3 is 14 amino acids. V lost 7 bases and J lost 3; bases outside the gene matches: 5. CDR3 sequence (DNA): TGCAGCGGCCTAGCGGGGGGTTTCTACAATGAGCAGTTCTTC. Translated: CSGLAGGFYNEQFF.

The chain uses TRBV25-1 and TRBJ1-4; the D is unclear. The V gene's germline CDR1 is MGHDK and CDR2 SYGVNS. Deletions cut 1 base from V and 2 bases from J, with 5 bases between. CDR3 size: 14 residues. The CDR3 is CASSELRTNEKLFF. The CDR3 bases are TGTGCCAGCAGTGAATTAAGGACTAATGAAAAACTGTTTTTT.

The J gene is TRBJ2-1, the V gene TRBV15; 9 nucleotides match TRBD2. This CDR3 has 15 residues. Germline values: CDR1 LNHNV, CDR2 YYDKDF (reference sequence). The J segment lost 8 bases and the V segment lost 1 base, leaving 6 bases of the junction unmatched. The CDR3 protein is CATSRGGGGGYEQFF. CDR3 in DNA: TGTGCCACCAGCAGAGGGGGCGGGGGGGGCTATGAGCAGTTCTTC.

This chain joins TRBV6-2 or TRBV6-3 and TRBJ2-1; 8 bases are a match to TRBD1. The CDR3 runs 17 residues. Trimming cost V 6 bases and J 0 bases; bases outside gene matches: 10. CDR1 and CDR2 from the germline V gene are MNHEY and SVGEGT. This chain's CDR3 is CASSHPGGPHSYNEQFF. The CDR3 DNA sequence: TGTGCCAGCAGCCACCCAGGGGGCCCCCACTCCTACAATGAGCAGTTCTTC.

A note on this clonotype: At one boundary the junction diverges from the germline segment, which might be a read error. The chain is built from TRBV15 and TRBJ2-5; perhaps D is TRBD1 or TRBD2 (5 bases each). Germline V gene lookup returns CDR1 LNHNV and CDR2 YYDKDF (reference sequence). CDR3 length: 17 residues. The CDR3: CVTSRGEGQGRRETQYF. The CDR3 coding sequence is TGTGTCACCAGCAGAGGAGAGGGGCAGGGAAGGCGGGAGACCCAGTACTTC.

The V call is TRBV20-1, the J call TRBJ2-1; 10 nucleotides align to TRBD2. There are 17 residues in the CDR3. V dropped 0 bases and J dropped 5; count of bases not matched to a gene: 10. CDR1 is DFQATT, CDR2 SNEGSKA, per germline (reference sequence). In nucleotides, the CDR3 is TGCAGTGCTAGAGATCGTCGGGTAGCGGGGGGCAACAATGAGCAGTTCTTC. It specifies CSARDRRVAGGNNEQFF.

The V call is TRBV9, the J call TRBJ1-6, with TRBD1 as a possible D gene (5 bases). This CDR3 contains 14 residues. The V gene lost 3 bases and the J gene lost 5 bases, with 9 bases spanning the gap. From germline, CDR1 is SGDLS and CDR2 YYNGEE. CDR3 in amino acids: CASSEGTNNSPLHF. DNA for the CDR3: TGTGCCAGCAGCGAGGGGACCAATAATTCACCCCTCCACTTT.

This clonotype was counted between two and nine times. CDR3 sequence: CATSPQDRAYTDTQYF. The CDR3 coding sequence is TGTGCCACCAGTCCCCAGGACAGGGCATACACAGATACGCAGTATTTT. The chain combines TRBV24-1 with TRBJ2-3; 8 bases agree with TRBD1. The junction had 9 bases not matched to a gene; V was cut back by 6 bases and J by 2 bases. Germline values: CDR1 KGHDR, CDR2 SFDVKD. CDR3 length: 16 residues.

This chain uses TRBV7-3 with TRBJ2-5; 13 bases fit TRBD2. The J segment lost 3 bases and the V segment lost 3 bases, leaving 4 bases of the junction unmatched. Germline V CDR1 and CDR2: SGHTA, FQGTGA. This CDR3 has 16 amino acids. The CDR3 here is CASSFELAGGKETQYF. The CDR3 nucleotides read TGTGCCAGCAGCTTCGAACTAGCGGGGGGGAAAGAGACCCAGTACTTC.

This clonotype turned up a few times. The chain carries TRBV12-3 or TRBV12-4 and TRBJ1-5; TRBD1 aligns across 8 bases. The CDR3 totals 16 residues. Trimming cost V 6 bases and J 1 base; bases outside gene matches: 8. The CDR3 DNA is TGTGCCAGCAGCCAACAGGGGGAGATAAGCAATCAGCCCCAGCATTTT. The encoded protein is CASSQQGEISNQPQHF.

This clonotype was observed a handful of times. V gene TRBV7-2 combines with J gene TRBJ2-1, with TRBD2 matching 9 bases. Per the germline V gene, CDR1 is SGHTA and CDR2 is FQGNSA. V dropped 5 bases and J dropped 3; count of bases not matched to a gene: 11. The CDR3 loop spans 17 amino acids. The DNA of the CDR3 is TGTGCCAGCAGCATTAGTAGTGGCGGGGGGGTCTACAATGAGCAGTTCTTC. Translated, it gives CASSISSGGGVYNEQFF.

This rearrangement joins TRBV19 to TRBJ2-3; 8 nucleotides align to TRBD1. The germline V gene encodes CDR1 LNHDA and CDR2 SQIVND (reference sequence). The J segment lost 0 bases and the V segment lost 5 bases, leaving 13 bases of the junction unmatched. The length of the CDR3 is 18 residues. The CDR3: CASSPQGAPGSSTDTQYF. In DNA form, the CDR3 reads TGTGCCAGTAGTCCTCAGGGGGCGCCCGGTAGTAGCACAGATACGCAGTATTTT.

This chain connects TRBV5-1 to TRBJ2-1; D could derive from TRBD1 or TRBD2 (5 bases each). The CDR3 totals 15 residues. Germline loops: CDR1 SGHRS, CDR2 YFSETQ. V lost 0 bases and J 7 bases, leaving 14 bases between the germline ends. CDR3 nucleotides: TGCGCCAGCAGCTTGGATGGGGGTTGGCGAAATGAGCAGTTCTTC. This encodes CASSLDGGWRNEQFF.

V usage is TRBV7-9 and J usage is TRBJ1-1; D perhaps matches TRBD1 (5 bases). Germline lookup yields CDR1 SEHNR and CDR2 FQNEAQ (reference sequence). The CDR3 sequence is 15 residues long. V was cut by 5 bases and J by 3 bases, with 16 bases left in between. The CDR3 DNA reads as TGTGCCAGCAGCCAAGATCGCGGGGGGGACACTGAAGCTTTCTTT. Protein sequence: CASSQDRGGDTEAFF.

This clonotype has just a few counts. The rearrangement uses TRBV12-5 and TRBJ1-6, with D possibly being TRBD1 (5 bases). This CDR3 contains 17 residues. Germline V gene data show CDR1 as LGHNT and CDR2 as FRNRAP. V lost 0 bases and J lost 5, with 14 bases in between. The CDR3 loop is CASGLVPPRENNSPLHF. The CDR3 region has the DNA TGTGCTAGTGGTTTGGTACCCCCCAGGGAGAATAATTCACCCCTCCACTTT.

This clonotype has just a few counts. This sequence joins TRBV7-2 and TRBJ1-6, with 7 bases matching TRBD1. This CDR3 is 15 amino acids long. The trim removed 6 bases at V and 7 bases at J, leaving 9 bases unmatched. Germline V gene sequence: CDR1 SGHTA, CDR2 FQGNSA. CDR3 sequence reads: CASRPGTALNSPLHF. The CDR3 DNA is TGTGCCAGCAGACCCGGGACAGCGTTAAATTCACCCCTCCACTTT.

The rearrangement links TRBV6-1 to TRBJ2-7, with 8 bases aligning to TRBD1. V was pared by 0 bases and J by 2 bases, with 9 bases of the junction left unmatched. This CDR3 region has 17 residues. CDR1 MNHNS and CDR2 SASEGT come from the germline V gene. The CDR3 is CASSEAHLTGEAYEQYF. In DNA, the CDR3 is TGTGCCAGCAGTGAAGCCCACCTGACAGGGGAGGCCTACGAGCAGTACTTC.

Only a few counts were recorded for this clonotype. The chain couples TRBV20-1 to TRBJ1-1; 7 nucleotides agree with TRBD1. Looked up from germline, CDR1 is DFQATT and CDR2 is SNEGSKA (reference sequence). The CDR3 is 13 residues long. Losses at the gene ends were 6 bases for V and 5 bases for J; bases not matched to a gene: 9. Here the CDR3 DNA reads TGCAGTGCCCAGACAGGGTTCAGGACTGAAGCTTTCTTT. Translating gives CSAQTGFRTEAFF.

The CDR3 DNA reads as TGCGCCAGCAGCTTGGTGGTGGGGCTCCACAATGAGCAGTTCTTC. Its translation: CASSLVVGLHNEQFF. The V and J genes are TRBV5-1 and TRBJ2-1; possible D gene TRBD1, 5 bases. CDR3 length: 15 residues. Trimming left V 0 bases short and J 5 bases short, with 12 bases between. Germline V gene sequence: CDR1 SGHRS, CDR2 YFSETQ.

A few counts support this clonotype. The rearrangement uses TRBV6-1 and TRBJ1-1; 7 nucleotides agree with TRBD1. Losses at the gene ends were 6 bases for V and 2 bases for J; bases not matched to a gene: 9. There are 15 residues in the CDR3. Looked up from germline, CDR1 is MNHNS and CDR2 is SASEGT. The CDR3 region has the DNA TGTGCCAGCAGCCGATCAGGGGGAGATAACACTGAAGCTTTCTTT. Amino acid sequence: CASSRSGGDNTEAFF.

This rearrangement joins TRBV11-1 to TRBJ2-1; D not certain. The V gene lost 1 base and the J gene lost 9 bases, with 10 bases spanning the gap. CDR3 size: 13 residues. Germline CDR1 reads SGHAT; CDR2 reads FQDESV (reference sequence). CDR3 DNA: TGTGCCAGCAGCTTAGGTGAGGATAGTGAGCAGTTCTTC. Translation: CASSLGEDSEQFF. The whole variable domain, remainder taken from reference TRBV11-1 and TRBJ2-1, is EAEVAQSPRYKITEKSQAVAFWCDPISGHATLYWYRQILGQGPELLVQFQDESVVDDSQLPKDRFSAERLKGVDSTLKIQPAELGDSAMYLCASSLGEDSEQFFGPGTRLTVL.

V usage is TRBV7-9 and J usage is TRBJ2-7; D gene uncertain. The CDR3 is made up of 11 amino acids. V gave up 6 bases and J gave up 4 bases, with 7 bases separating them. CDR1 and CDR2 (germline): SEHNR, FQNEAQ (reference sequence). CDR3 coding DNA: TGTGCCAGCAGTTCTCAATACGAGCAGTACTTC. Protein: CASSSQYEQYF.

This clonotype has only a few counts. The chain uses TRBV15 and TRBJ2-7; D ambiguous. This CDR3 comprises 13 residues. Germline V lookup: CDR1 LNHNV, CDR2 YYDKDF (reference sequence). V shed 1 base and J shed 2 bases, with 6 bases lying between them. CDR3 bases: TGTGCCACCAGCAGAGCTAGAGCCTACGAGCAGTACTTC. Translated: CATSRARAYEQYF.

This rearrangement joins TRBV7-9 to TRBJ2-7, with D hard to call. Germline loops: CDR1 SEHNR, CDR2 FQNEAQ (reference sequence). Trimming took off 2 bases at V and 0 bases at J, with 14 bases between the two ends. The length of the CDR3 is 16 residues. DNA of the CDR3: TGTGCCAGCAGCTTATATCCAGTTACGGGCTCCTACGAGCAGTACTTC. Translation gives CASSLYPVTGSYEQYF.

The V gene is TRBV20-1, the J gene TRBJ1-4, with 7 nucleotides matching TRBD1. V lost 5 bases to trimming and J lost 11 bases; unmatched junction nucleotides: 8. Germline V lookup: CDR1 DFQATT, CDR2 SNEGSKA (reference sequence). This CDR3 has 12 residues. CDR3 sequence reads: CSARLPGGKLFF. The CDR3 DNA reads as TGCAGTGCTCGTCTCCCAGGGGGGAAACTGTTTTTT.

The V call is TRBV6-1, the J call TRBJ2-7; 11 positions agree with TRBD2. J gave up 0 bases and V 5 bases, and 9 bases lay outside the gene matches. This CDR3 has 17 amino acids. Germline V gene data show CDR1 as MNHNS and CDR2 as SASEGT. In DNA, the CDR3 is TGTGCCAGCAGTCGGAGGACTAGCGGGTCGAGCTCCTACGAGCAGTACTTC. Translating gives CASSRRTSGSSSYEQYF.

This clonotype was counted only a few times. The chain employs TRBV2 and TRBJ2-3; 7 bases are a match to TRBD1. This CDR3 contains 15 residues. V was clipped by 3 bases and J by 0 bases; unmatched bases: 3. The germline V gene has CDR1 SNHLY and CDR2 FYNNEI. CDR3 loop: CASSEDRSSTDTQYF. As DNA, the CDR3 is TGTGCCAGCAGTGAGGACAGGTCTAGCACAGATACGCAGTATTTT.

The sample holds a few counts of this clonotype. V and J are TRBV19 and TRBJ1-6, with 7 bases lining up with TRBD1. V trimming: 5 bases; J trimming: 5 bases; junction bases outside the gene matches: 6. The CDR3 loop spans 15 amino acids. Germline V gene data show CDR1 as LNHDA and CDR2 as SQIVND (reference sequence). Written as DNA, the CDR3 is TGTGCCAGTAGTGACAGGGAGGCTAATAATTCACCCCTCCACTTT. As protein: CASSDREANNSPLHF.